These 26 T cell receptor beta chains were all obtained from the same sample, sequenced in a study of blood T cell repertoires in COVID-19. Profiled with immunoSEQ multiplex PCR; TCRdb holds only in-frame clones, not every one. Of fewer than 350,000 clones listed, approximately 85% are singletons. Sequencing used peripheral blood. Receptors originate from a human donor in a cohort sampled during active COVID-19.

This clone showed up just a few times. J is TRBJ1-6 and V is TRBV19; 8 positions match TRBD1. V was clipped by 3 bases and J by 9 bases; unmatched bases: 7. The germline gives CDR1 LNHDA, CDR2 SQIVND (reference sequence). This CDR3 spans 15 amino acids. CDR3 coding DNA: TGTGCCAGTAGTATTTTTGGACAGGGTAGTTCACCCCTCCACTTT. This sequence encodes CASSIFGQGSSPLHF.

The rearrangement links TRBV12-5 to TRBJ2-7, with 7 bases fitting TRBD1. The CDR3 is 12 amino acids. Germline-derived CDR1 and CDR2 are LGHNT and FRNRAP. After removal of 5 bases from V and 6 bases from J, the junction contained 4 bases not matched to a gene. The CDR3 DNA reads as TGTGCTAGTGGTCTACCAGGGGGCGAGCAGTACTTC. Residues: CASGLPGGEQYF.

In this sample, this clone turned up once. The chain employs TRBV24-1 and TRBJ1-5; no firm D call. Trimming stripped 3 bases from V and 7 bases from J, with 12 bases between. From germline, CDR1 is KGHDR and CDR2 SFDVKD. The CDR3 runs 14 residues. CDR3 protein: CATSDPTGWQPQHF. Here the CDR3 DNA reads TGTGCCACCAGTGATCCTACGGGTTGGCAGCCCCAGCATTTT.

This sequence joins TRBV7-3 and TRBJ2-7, with a tentative D call TRBD1 (6 bases). Per the germline V gene, CDR1 is SGHTA and CDR2 is FQGTGA. CDR3 length: 13 amino acids. V lost 7 bases and J lost 3, with 13 bases in between. CDR3 DNA sequence: TGTGCCAGCACCAAAGACAGGAACTACGAGCAGTACTTC. Amino acids: CASTKDRNYEQYF.

The genes are TRBV2 and TRBJ1-3, with TRBD1 matching over 7 bases. The V segment lost 7 bases and the J segment 4 bases; nucleotides outside the gene matches: 4. The CDR3 spans 13 residues. From germline, CDR1 is SNHLY and CDR2 FYNNEI. The CDR3 nucleotides are TGTGCCAGCACCGGGACAGAAGGAAACACCATATATTTT. It encodes CASTGTEGNTIYF.

J is TRBJ1-6 and V is TRBV3-1 (or the pseudogene TRBV3-2); D is uncertain. The CDR3 runs to 16 residues. Deletions cut 4 bases from V and 4 bases from J, with 14 bases between. In germline, CDR1 is LGHDT, CDR2 YNNKEL (reference sequence). CDR3 bases: TGTGCCAGCAGCCTGTCCGGACTGGTGTATAATTCACCCCTCCACTTT. This sequence encodes CASSLSGLVYNSPLHF.

The chain has TRBV11-3 and TRBJ1-1, with 7 bases identical to TRBD1. Germline V gene sequence: CDR1 SGHNT, CDR2 YENEEA. The CDR3 totals 13 residues. With V trimmed by 5 bases and J by 5 bases, 5 bases remained unmatched. The CDR3 reads CASSRKTGTEAFF. Here the CDR3 DNA reads TGTGCCAGCAGCCGAAAGACAGGGACTGAAGCTTTCTTT.

The chain has TRBV6-5 and TRBJ1-3; D unclear. This CDR3 comprises 12 residues. Germline CDR1 is MNHEY and CDR2 is SVGAGI. V lost 9 bases and J 0 bases, leaving 6 bases between the germline ends. CDR3 DNA: TGTGCCAGTGGGCTCTCTGGAAACACCATATATTTT. It encodes CASGLSGNTIYF.

The chain has TRBV23-1 and TRBJ1-2; D gene unclear. TRBV23-1 is labeled an ORF, and its function is uncertain. Trimming left V 5 bases short and J 7 bases short, with 8 bases between. The CDR3 is 11 residues long. The chain's CDR3 is CASSEGCGYTF. CDR3 nucleotides: TGCGCCAGCAGTGAGGGTTGTGGCTACACCTTC.

This clone was recorded a few times. The V gene is TRBV29-1, the J gene TRBJ2-7; D gene unclear. Trimming removed 6 bases from V and 5 bases from J, with 11 bases in between. Germline loops: CDR1 SQVTM, CDR2 ANQGSEA. This CDR3 has 11 residues. CDR3 bases: TGCAGCGTGGGTCGACAAAACGAGCAGTACTTC. This gives the protein CSVGRQNEQYF.

J is TRBJ2-1 and V is TRBV10-3, with 8 bases aligning to TRBD2. Germline V gene sequence: CDR1 ENHRY, CDR2 SYGVKD. V lost 2 bases to trimming and J lost 2 bases; unmatched junction nucleotides: 8. CDR3 length equals 17 residues. This CDR3 is CAISETLTSGPYNEQFF. The CDR3 bases are TGTGCCATCAGTGAGACTTTAACTAGCGGCCCCTACAATGAGCAGTTCTTC.

The V call is TRBV27, the J call TRBJ1-2; D is undetermined. Trimming took 2 bases from V and 2 from J, leaving 9 bases between them. CDR3 size: 14 residues. In germline, CDR1 is MNHEY, CDR2 SMNVEV (reference sequence). CDR3 region: CASSLAGWNYGYTF. CDR3 sequence (DNA): TGTGCCAGCAGTTTAGCGGGTTGGAACTATGGCTACACCTTC.

The rearrangement joins TRBV30 to TRBJ1-2, with a weak D call TRBD1 (6 bases). Per the germline V gene, CDR1 is GTSNPN and CDR2 is SVGIG (reference sequence). The CDR3 is made up of 16 amino acids. The V end was cut by 3 bases, the J end by 5 bases, with 22 bases between. The chain's CDR3 is CAWRQGRVGKWYGYTF. The CDR3 nucleotides read TGTGCCTGGAGGCAGGGGAGAGTGGGGAAATGGTATGGCTACACCTTC.

This chain connects TRBV3-1 (or the pseudogene TRBV3-2) to TRBJ1-3; 7 nucleotides agree with TRBD1. The CDR3 spans 17 residues. Germline-derived CDR1 and CDR2 are LGHDT and YNNKEL (reference sequence). The junction had 6 bases not matched to a gene; V was cut back by 1 base and J by 0 bases. Here the CDR3 reads CASSQVVGQFSGNTIYF. CDR3 nucleotide sequence: TGTGCCAGCAGCCAAGTGGTGGGACAGTTCTCTGGAAACACCATATATTTT.

This sequence joins TRBV19 and TRBJ1-2, with 9 bases matching TRBD1. V shed 5 bases, J shed 8 bases, and the junction held 9 bases outside the gene matches. Germline V CDR1 and CDR2: LNHDA, SQIVND (reference sequence). The CDR3 sequence is 14 residues long. CDR3 sequence (DNA): TGTGCCAGTAGTCGGCCGGGACAGGGAGACGGCTACACCTTC. Its protein product is CASSRPGQGDGYTF.

This clone was seen more than once but under ten times. The gene calls are TRBV1 and TRBJ1-1; the table's TRBD1 call for D was not verified on the DNA. TRBV1 is labeled a pseudogene. This CDR3 spans 20 amino acids. CDR3 region: CTSSQDRIPGQGALNTEAFF. DNA for the CDR3: TGCACCAGCAGCCAAGATCGTATTCCGGGACAGGGGGCTTTGAACACTGAAGCTTTCTTT.

The gene calls are TRBV19 and TRBJ1-6; TRBD1 aligns across 7 bases. The CDR3 extends over 15 amino acids. Germline V lookup: CDR1 LNHDA, CDR2 SQIVND (reference sequence). V shed 5 bases, J shed 4 bases, and the junction held 5 bases outside the gene matches. The CDR3 is CASSWDRPYNSPLHF. For the CDR3, the DNA is TGTGCCAGTAGTTGGGACAGACCTTATAATTCACCCCTCCACTTT.

The chain uses TRBV18 and TRBJ1-2; 9 bases are a match to TRBD1. The length of the CDR3 is 16 residues. Germline V lookup: CDR1 KGHSH, CDR2 LQKENI. Trimming cost V 3 bases and J 1 base; bases outside gene matches: 6. CDR3 DNA sequence: TGTGCCAGCTCACCGATGGGGACAGGGAGTAACTATGGCTACACCTTC. Translated: CASSPMGTGSNYGYTF.

The chain is built from TRBV7-9 and TRBJ1-6; weak D call: TRBD1 (5 bases). Trimming pared 5 bases from V and 0 bases from J, leaving 17 bases between. The CDR3 runs to 18 residues. Germline-derived CDR1 and CDR2 are SEHNR and FQNEAQ (reference sequence). The CDR3 nucleotides read TGTGCCAGCAGCGACGATGGACGGGGGAGCTCCTATAATTCACCCCTCCACTTT. The encoded protein is CASSDDGRGSSYNSPLHF.

In this sample, this clone turned up once. V usage is TRBV6-6 and J usage is TRBJ2-3; no definite D call. The germline gives CDR1 MNHNY, CDR2 SVGAGI (reference sequence). This CDR3 spans 12 amino acids. Trimming took 6 bases from V and 4 from J, leaving 8 bases between them. CDR3 coding DNA: TGTGCCAGCAGCCGGAGATCAGATACGCAGTATTTT. It specifies CASSRRSDTQYF.

This chain uses TRBV9 with TRBJ2-6, with D possibly being TRBD1 (5 bases). This CDR3 region has 16 residues. V was clipped by 0 bases and J by 0 bases, with 7 bases between them. In germline, CDR1 is SGDLS, CDR2 YYNGEE. The CDR3 is CASSVGQSSGANVLTF. The CDR3 bases are TGTGCCAGCAGCGTAGGACAGTCCTCTGGGGCCAACGTCCTGACTTTC.

V and J are TRBV30 and TRBJ2-1, with TRBD2 identical over 7 bases. The CDR3 consists of 15 residues. Trimming removed 2 bases from V and 9 bases from J; junction bases left unmatched: 13. Per the germline V gene, CDR1 is GTSNPN and CDR2 is SVGIG (reference sequence). The CDR3: CAWSKQGGFGGEQFF. The DNA of the CDR3 is TGTGCCTGGAGTAAGCAGGGAGGGTTTGGAGGTGAGCAGTTCTTC.

The rearrangement uses TRBV24-1 and TRBJ1-1; TRBD1 aligns across 8 bases. The ends lost 4 bases at V and 8 bases at J; junction bases unmatched: 5. The CDR3 consists of 13 residues. The germline gives CDR1 KGHDR, CDR2 SFDVKD. CDR3 residues: CATSDSRTGEAFF. DNA of the CDR3: TGTGCCACCAGTGACTCCCGGACAGGGGAAGCTTTCTTT.

This clone was seen only once. This rearrangement joins TRBV4-1 to TRBJ1-2; 7 bases are shared with TRBD1. CDR3 length: 15 amino acids. The V and J ends lost 2 bases and 2 bases, in that order; junction bases with no gene match: 5. CDR1 is MGHRA and CDR2 is YSYEKL in the germline V gene. The CDR3: CASSQRQGANYGYTF. CDR3 nucleotide sequence: TGCGCCAGCAGCCAACGACAGGGTGCCAACTATGGCTACACCTTC.

The rearrangement uses TRBV10-1 and TRBJ2-3; D is ambiguous. The CDR3 extends over 14 amino acids. In germline, CDR1 is WNHNN, CDR2 SYGVQD (reference sequence). Trimming left V 7 bases short and J 3 bases short, with 14 bases between. The CDR3 loop reads CASTDTSRTDTQYF. As DNA, the CDR3 is TGCGCCAGCACCGACACATCAAGGACAGATACGCAGTATTTT.

J is TRBJ2-1 and V is TRBV9; 8 nucleotides agree with TRBD1. Germline CDR1 SGDLS, CDR2 YYNGEE. Losses at the gene ends were 1 base for V and 6 bases for J; bases not matched to a gene: 3. This CDR3 spans 14 amino acids. CDR3 loop: CASSVFGQGNEQFF. For the CDR3, the DNA is TGTGCCAGCAGCGTATTCGGACAGGGCAATGAGCAGTTCTTC. Complete variable domain (other parts from reference TRBV9 and TRBJ2-1): DSGVTQTPKHLITATGQRVTLRCSPRSGDLSVYWYQQSLDQGLQFLIQYYNGEERAKGNILERFSAQQFPDLHSELNLSSLELGDSALYFCASSVFGQGNEQFFGPGTRLTVL.